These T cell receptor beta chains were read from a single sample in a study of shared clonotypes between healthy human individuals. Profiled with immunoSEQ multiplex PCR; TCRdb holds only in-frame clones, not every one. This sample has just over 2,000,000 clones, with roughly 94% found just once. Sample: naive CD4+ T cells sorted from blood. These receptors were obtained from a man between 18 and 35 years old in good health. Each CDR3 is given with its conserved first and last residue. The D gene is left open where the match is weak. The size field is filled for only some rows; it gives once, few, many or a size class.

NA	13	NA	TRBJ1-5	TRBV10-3	TGTGCCATCAGTGCGGGGACGCGACAGCCCCAGCATTTT	CAISAGTRQPQHF
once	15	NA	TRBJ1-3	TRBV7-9	TGTGCCAGCAGCCTTACAGCGGGTGCTGGAAACACCATATATTTT	CASSLTAGAGNTIYF
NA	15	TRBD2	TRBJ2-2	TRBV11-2	TGTGCCAGCAGCAGACTAGCTTACCCTATCGGGGAGCTGTTTTTT	CASSRLAYPIGELFF
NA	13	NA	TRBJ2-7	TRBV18	TGTGCCAGCTCACCACCGGGCACCGCCGAGCAGTACTTC	CASSPPGTAEQYF
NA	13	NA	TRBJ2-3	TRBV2	TGTGCCACCCCGGGGGCTACGACAGATACGCAGTATTTT	CATPGATTDTQYF
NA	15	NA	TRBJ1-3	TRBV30	TGTGCCTGGACAGTGGGGACATACTCTGGAAACACCATATATTTT	CAWTVGTYSGNTIYF
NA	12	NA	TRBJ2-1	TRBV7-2	TGTGCCAGCAGCTTGTTGAAGAATGAGCAGTTCTTC	CASSLLKNEQFF
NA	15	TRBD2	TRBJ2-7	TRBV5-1	TGCGCCAGCAGCTTGGTAGCGGGAGGGTCCTACGAGCAGTACTTC	CASSLVAGGSYEQYF
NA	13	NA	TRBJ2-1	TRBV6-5	TGTGCCAGCACTAAACCAGGGGTCAATGAGCAGTTCTTC	CASTKPGVNEQFF
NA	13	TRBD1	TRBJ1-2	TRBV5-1	TGCGCCAGCAGCTCCACAGGGGACCATGGCTACACCTTC	CASSSTGDHGYTF
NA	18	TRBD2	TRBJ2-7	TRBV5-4	TGTGCCAGCAGCTTGGCAGCGGGACTAGCGGGCATTGCCTACGAGCAGTACTTC	CASSLAAGLAGIAYEQYF
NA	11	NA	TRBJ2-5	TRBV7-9	TGTGCCAGCAGCTCAACAGGGCCAAAATACTTC	CASSSTGPKYF
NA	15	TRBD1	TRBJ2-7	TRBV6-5	TGTGCCAGCACCAGAAAAACAGGGGACCCCTACGAGCAGTACTTC	CASTRKTGDPYEQYF
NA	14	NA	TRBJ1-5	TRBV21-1	TGTGCCAGCAGCAGCCGGGACAACAATCAGCCCCAGCATTTT	CASSSRDNNQPQHF
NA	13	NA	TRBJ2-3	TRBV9	TGTGCCAGCAGCGTAGCACAGACAGATACGCAGTATTTT	CASSVAQTDTQYF
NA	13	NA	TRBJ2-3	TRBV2	TGTGCCAGCAGTGACCTTGGGCAGGGAAGGCAGTATTTT	CASSDLGQGRQYF
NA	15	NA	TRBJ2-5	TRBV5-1	TGCGCCAGCAGCCGGGGAGGCGGATACCAAGAGACCCAGTACTTC	CASSRGGGYQETQYF
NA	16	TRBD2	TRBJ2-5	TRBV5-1	TGCGCCAGCAGCTTGGCCATGGCTAGCGGGGACGGGACCCAGTACTTC	CASSLAMASGDGTQYF
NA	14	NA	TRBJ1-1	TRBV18	TGTGCCAGCTCACCTGGGGGCGGTGACACTGAAGCTTTCTTT	CASSPGGGDTEAFF
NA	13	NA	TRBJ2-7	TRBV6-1	TGTGCCAGCGAAGGAGGGTTCGCCTACGAGCAGTACTTC	CASEGGFAYEQYF
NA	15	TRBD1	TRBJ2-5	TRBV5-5	TGTGCCAGCAGCTTGGTTCCAGGGGGAAGGGAGACCCAGTACTTC	CASSLVPGGRETQYF
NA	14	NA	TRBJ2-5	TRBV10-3	TGTGCCATCAGTGAAGGGGTAACTCAAGAGACCCAGTACTTC	CAISEGVTQETQYF
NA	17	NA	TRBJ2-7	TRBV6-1	TGTGCCAGCAGTGTGGGACAAAAATTTAGGGGCGCCGACGAGCAGTACTTC	CASSVGQKFRGADEQYF
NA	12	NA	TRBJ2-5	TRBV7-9	TGTGCCAGCAGCTTTTCCGTCGAGACCCAGTACTTC	CASSFSVETQYF
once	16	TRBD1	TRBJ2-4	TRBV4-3	TGCGCCAGCAGCCAAGACTGGGGACAGGCCAAAAACATTCAGTACTTC	CASSQDWGQAKNIQYF
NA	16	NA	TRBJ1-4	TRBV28	TGTGCCAGCAGTTTGGTCGGGGGGCCCATAATGGAAAAACTGTTTTTT	CASSLVGGPIMEKLFF
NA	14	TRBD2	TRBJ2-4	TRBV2	TGTGCCAGCAGTCAATTAGCGGGGAGGAACATTCAGTACTTC	CASSQLAGRNIQYF
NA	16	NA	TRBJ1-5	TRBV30	TGTGCCTGGAGTAATGCGGTGATTGAACAATCTCAGCCCCAGCATTTT	CAWSNAVIEQSQPQHF
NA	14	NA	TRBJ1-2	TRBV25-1	TGTGCCAGCAGCTGGGGGGACGTTAACTATGGCTACACCTTC	CASSWGDVNYGYTF
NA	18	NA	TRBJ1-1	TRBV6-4	TGTGCCAGCAGCAAAACCTTCGCTACCGGGACGGCTAACACTGAAGCTTTCTTT	CASSKTFATGTANTEAFF
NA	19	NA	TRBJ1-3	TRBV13	TGTGCCAGCAGCTTAAGGACCGGCGCGGTGTCGATCTCTGGAAACACCATATATTTT	CASSLRTGAVSISGNTIYF
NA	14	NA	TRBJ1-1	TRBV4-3	TGCGCCAGCAGCCTCCAGCAGGGTTCAACTGAAGCTTTCTTT	CASSLQQGSTEAFF
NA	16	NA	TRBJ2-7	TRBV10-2	TGCGCCAGCAGCCCGAAGGTCCTAGGAAGTAACTACGAGCAGTACTTC	CASSPKVLGSNYEQYF
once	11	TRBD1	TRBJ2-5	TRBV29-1	TGCAGCGTTAACAGGGGAGAGACCCAGTACTTC	CSVNRGETQYF
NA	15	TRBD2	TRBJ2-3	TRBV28	TGTGCCAGCATCAATTTTGGCGGGAGGACAGATACGCAGTATTTT	CASINFGGRTDTQYF
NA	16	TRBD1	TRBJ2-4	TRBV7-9	TGTGCCAGCAGCTTTGGACAGGGTTCGCCCAGAAACATTCAGTACTTC	CASSFGQGSPRNIQYF
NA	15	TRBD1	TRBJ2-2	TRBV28	TGTGCCAGCAGCCACGACAGGGTCGGCACCGGGGAGCTGTTTTTT	CASSHDRVGTGELFF
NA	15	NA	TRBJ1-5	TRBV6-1	TGTGCCAGCAGGAAGGGTGGGCCTTTTAATCAGCCCCAGCATTTT	CASRKGGPFNQPQHF
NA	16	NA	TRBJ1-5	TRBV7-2	TGTGCCAGCAGCCTTCTTGGCGTAGGGACCGGTCAGCCCCAGCATTTT	CASSLLGVGTGQPQHF
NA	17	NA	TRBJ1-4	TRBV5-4	TGTGCCAGCAGTCTCCGTCCAGGGCGGCGGACTAATGAAAAACTGTTTTTT	CASSLRPGRRTNEKLFF
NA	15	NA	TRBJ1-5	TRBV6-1	TGTGCCAGCAGTCGACAGCACGATAGCAATCAGCCCCAGCATTTT	CASSRQHDSNQPQHF
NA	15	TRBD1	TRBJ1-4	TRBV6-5	TGTGCCAGCAGTAGCTGGACAGGGAGGGGTGAAAAACTGTTTTTT	CASSSWTGRGEKLFF
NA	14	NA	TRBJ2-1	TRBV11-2	TGTGCCAGCAGCTTAGATCGAAAGTCGGATGAGCAGTTCTTC	CASSLDRKSDEQFF
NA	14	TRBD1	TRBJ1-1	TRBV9	TGTGCCAGCAGCGTAGAACAGGGGGCAGAGGGAGCTTTCTTT	CASSVEQGAEGAFF
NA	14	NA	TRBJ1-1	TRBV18	TGTGCCAGCTCACCGGTTCAGGTCCTAACTGAAGCTTTCTTT	CASSPVQVLTEAFF
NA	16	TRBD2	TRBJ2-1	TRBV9	TGTGCCAGCAGCCCGGGACTAACTAGCTCCTACAATGAGCAGTTCTTC	CASSPGLTSSYNEQFF
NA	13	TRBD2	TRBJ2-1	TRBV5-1	TGCGCCAGCGGACTAGCGAGGGGGGATGAGCAGTTCTTC	CASGLARGDEQFF
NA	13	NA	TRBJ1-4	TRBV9	TGTGCCAGCAGCGTAGTGGCAGGGGAAAAACTGTTTTTT	CASSVVAGEKLFF
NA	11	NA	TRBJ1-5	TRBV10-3	TGTGCCATCAGCACCAATCAGCCCCAGCATTTT	CAISTNQPQHF
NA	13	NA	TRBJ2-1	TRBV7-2	TGTGCCAGCAGCTTAGCACGCTACAATGAGCAGTTCTTC	CASSLARYNEQFF
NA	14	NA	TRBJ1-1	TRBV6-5	TGTGCCAGCAACCCAGGCGGGGGTGCCACTGAAGCTTTCTTT	CASNPGGGATEAFF